This T cell receptor (beta chain) was identified in a study of human T cells and chemical hapten exposure. General observations from the study: Controls formed significantly fewer large CDR3 similarity clusters than expanded TCRs did.

Concerning this clonotype itself: Its antigen is not known.

TCRdb passed the RACE reads through MiXCR, listing each CDR3 protein once. This sample yields under 200,000 distinct CDR3 sequences, of which about 31% are seen a single time; about 2.7% belongs to the top ten. The sample's time point: pre-sensitization, week 0. Treatment indicated: therapeutic diphenylcyclopropenone sensitization with weekly scalp DPC. Germline loops: CDR1 SQVTM, CDR2 ANQGSEA. Germline trimming cut 7 bases from V and 3 bases from J; bases unmatched to any gene: 4. CDR3 size: 13 residues. The chain combines TRBV29-1 with TRBJ2-2; 8 bases agree with TRBD1. The starting material was whole blood, obtained in connection with sensitization to the hapten diphenylcyclopropenone (DPC). This TCR was sampled from a woman in her 30s with alopecia areata. Some clones in this sample may be carry-over from other donors' samples. The CDR3 is CSAQGADTGELFF. Written as DNA, the CDR3 is TGCAGCGCGCAGGGGGCCGACACCGGGGAGCTGTTTTTT.